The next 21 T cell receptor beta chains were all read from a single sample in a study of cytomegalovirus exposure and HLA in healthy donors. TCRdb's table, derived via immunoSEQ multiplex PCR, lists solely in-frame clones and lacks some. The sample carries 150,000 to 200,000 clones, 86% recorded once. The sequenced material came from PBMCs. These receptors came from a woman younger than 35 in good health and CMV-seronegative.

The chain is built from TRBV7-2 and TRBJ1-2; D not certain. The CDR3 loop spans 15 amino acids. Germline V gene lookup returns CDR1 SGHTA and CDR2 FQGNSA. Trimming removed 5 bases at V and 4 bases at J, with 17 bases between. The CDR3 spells CASSLPTLAIYGYTF. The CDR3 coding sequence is TGTGCCAGCAGCCTCCCGACTCTCGCCATCTATGGCTACACCTTC.

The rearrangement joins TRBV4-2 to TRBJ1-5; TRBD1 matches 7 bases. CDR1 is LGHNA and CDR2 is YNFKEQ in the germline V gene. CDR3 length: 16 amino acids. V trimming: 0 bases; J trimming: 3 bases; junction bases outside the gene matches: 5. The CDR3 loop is CASSQDQQGYNQPQHF. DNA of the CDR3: TGTGCCAGCAGCCAAGATCAACAGGGGTACAATCAGCCCCAGCATTTT.

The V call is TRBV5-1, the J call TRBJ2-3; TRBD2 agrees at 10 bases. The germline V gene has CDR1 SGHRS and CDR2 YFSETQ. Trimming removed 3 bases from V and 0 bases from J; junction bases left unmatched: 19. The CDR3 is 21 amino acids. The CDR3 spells CASSWPQTSGPAYLSTDTQYF. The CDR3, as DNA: TGCGCCAGCAGCTGGCCCCAGACTAGCGGGCCGGCTTATCTGAGCACAGATACGCAGTATTTT.

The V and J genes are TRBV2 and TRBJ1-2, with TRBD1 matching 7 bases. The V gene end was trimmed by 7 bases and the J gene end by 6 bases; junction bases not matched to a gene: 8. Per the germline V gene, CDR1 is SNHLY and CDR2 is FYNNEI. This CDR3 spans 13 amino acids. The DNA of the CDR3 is TGTGCCAGCAACGCGGAGGGGGCCCATGGCTACACCTTC. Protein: CASNAEGAHGYTF.

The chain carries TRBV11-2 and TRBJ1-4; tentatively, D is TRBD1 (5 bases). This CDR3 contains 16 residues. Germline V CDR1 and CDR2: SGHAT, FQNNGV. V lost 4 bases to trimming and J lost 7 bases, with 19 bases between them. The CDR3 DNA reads TGTGCCAGCAGCTCCGAATGGGGCTCCCAGAGTGAAAAACTGTTTTTT. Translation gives CASSSEWGSQSEKLFF.

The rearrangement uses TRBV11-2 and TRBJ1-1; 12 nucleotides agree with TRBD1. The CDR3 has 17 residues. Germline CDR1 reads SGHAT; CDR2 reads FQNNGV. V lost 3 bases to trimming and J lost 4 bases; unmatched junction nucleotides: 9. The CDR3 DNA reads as TGTGCCAGCAGCTTGGGGGGACAGGGGGCCCTCAGCACTGAAGCTTTCTTT. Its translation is CASSLGGQGALSTEAFF.

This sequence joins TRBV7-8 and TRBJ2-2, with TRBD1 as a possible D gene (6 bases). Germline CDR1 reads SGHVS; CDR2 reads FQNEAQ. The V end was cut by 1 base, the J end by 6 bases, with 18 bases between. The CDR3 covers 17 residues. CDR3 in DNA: TGTGCCAGCAGCTTAGAGTCCCAGGGGCTGGTCGCCGGGGAGCTGTTTTTT. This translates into CASSLESQGLVAGELFF.

The CDR3 DNA sequence: TGTGCCAGTAGTACGACTAGCGGGAGGTACGAGCAGTACTTC. This sequence encodes CASSTTSGRYEQYF. The rearrangement links TRBV19 to TRBJ2-7, with TRBD2 identical over 13 bases. The germline CDR1 and CDR2 sequences are LNHDA and SQIVND (reference sequence). V lost 4 bases, J lost 4 bases, and 1 base stayed unmatched. This CDR3 is 14 amino acids long.

The CDR3 DNA is TGCGCCAGCAGTGAGTCGAGACAGGGGATCAACGAGCAGTACTTC. Translation: CASSESRQGINEQYF. The chain employs TRBV10-1 and TRBJ2-7; 8 nucleotides match TRBD1. The CDR3 totals 15 residues. V was clipped by 0 bases and J by 5 bases; unmatched bases: 6. Germline V gene lookup returns CDR1 WNHNN and CDR2 SYGVQD (reference sequence).

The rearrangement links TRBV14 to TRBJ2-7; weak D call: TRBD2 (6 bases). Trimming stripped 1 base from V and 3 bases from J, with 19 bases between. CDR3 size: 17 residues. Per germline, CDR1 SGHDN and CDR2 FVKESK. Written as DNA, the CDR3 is TGTGCCAGCAGCCAAGGACCATTGGGACTGGGGCACTACGAGCAGTACTTC. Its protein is CASSQGPLGLGHYEQYF.

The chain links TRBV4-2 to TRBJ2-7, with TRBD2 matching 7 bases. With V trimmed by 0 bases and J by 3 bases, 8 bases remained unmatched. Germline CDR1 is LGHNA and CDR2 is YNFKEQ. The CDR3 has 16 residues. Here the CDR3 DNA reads TGTGCCAGCAGCCAAGACGTAGCGGGCGGCTACTACGAGCAGTACTTC. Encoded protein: CASSQDVAGGYYEQYF.

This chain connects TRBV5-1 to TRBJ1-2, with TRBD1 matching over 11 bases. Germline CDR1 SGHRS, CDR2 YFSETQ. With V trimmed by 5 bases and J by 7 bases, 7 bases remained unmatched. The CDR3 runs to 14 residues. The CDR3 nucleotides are TGCGCCAGCAGTTCGGACAGGGGGCAGATTGGCTACACCTTC. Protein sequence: CASSSDRGQIGYTF.

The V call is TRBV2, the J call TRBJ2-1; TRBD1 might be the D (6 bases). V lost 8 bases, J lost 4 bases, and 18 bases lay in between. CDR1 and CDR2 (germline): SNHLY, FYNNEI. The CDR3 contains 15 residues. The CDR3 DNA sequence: TGTGCCAGCTGGTTGACAGGAGCCGAGTACAATGAGCAGTTCTTC. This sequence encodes CASWLTGAEYNEQFF.

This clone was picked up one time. CDR3 nucleotides: TGTGCCAGCAGTTACGCGAGCTCCTACGAGCAGTACTTC. Its protein product is CASSYASSYEQYF. The J gene is TRBJ2-7, the V gene TRBV6-6; D not resolved. The ends were cut back, 2 bases at V and 0 bases at J, with 5 bases in the middle. The V gene's germline CDR1 is MNHNY and CDR2 SVGAGI (reference sequence). This CDR3 has 13 amino acids.

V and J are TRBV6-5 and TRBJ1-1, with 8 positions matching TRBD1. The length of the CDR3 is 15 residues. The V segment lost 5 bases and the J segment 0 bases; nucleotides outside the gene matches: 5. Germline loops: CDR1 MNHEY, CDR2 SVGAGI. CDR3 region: CASSLGQGLNTEAFF. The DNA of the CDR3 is TGTGCCAGCAGTCTCGGACAGGGATTGAACACTGAAGCTTTCTTT.

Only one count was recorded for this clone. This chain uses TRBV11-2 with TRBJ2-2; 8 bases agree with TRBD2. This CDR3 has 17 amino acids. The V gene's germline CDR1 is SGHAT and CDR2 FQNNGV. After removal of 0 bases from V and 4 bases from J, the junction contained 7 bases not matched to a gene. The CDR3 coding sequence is TGTGCCAGCAGCTTAGACCCCGGGGGGGCGGGCACCGGGGAGCTGTTTTTT. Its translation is CASSLDPGGAGTGELFF.

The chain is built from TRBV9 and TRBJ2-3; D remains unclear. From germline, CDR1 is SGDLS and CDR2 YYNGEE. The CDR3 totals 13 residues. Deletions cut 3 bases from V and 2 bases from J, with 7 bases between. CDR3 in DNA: TGTGCCAGCAGCGCCAGCGTCACAGATACGCAGTATTTT. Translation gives CASSASVTDTQYF.

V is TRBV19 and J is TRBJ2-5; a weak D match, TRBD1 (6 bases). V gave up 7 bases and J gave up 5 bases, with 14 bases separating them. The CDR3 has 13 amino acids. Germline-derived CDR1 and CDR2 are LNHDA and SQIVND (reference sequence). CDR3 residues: CASKQGSRETQYF. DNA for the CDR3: TGTGCCAGTAAACAGGGAAGCCGTGAGACCCAGTACTTC.

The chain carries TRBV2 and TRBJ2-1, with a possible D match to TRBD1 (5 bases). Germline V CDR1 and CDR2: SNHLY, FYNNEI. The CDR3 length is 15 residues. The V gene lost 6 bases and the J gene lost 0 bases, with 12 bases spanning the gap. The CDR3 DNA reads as TGTGCCAGCAGCATCAGGGTTCTCTCCTACAATGAGCAGTTCTTC. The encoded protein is CASSIRVLSYNEQFF.

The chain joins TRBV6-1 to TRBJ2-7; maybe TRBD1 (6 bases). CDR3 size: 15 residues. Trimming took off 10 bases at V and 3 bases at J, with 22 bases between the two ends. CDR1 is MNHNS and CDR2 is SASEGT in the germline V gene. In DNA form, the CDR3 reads TGTGCCACCACCAGGGACATTGAAGCCTTCTACGAGCAGTACTTC. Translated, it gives CATTRDIEAFYEQYF.

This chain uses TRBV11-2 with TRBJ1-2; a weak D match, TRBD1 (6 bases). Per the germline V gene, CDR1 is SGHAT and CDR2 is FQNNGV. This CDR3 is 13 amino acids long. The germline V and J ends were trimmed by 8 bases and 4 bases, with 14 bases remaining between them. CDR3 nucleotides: TGTGCCAGCCGCGGAGGACAGAGCTATGGCTACACCTTC. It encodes CASRGGQSYGYTF.